The rows below give T cell receptor beta chains drawn from one sample of a study of cytomegalovirus exposure and HLA in healthy donors. Method: immunoSEQ multiplex PCR; TCRdb's copy keeps in-frame clones and lacks some. The table includes around 110,000 clones, 75% to 90% detected once. The sequenced material came from PBMCs. The source of these receptors is a young man in good health and CMV-seronegative. CDR3s include the opening cysteine and the closing phenylalanine or tryptophan. D genes are given only for firm matches. Clone size is given for some rows only: seen once, a few or many times, or a class if the clone is expanded.

clone_size,d_call,j_call,v_call,cdr3_aa,cdr3_nt
NA,TRBD1,TRBJ1-1,TRBV12-5,CASGLGTGRITEAFF,TGTGCTAGTGGTTTGGGGACAGGGCGTATCACTGAAGCTTTCTTT
NA,TRBD1,TRBJ2-7,TRBV19,CASSIGQGSSYEQYF,TGTGCCAGTAGTATAGGACAGGGGAGCTCCTACGAGCAGTACTTC
NA,NA,TRBJ2-6,TRBV4-2,CASSQDGGSGANGLTF,TGTGCCAGCAGCCAAGATGGGGGCTCTGGGGCCAACGGCCTGACTTTC
NA,TRBD1,TRBJ2-2,TRBV2,CASNPGQGGTGELFF,TGTGCCAGCAATCCGGGACAGGGCGGGACCGGGGAGCTGTTTTTT
NA,NA,TRBJ1-1,TRBV30,CAWSVGGTEAFF,TGTGCCTGGAGTGTGGGGGGCACTGAAGCTTTCTTT
NA,NA,TRBJ2-5,TRBV19,CASKPGRGGQETQYF,TGTGCCAGTAAGCCAGGGCGAGGGGGCCAAGAGACCCAGTACTTC
NA,TRBD2,TRBJ2-2,TRBV4-3,CASSQDSGVGTGELFF,TGCGCCAGCAGCCAAGATAGCGGGGTTGGCACCGGGGAGCTGTTTTTT
NA,TRBD2,TRBJ2-1,TRBV19,CASSIGGGAYNEQFF,TGTGCCAGTAGTATTGGCGGGGGAGCCTACAATGAGCAGTTCTTC
NA,NA,TRBJ2-6,TRBV4-1,CASSQVYPGANGLTF,TGCGCCAGCAGCCAAGTTTACCCTGGGGCCAACGGCCTGACTTTC
few,TRBD1,TRBJ1-6,TRBV28,CASSSEPHRQGYNSPLHF,TGTGCCAGCAGTTCCGAACCCCACAGACAGGGCTATAATTCACCCCTCCACTTT
NA,NA,TRBJ2-6,TRBV6-6,CASSTQGTGANVLTF,TGTGCCAGCAGTACCCAGGGGACTGGGGCCAACGTCCTGACTTTC
NA,NA,TRBJ1-1,TRBV28,CASSLWGATSTEAFF,TGTGCCAGCAGTTTATGGGGGGCAACAAGCACTGAAGCTTTCTTT
NA,NA,TRBJ1-2,TRBV5-4,CASSLAGVAGYTF,TGTGCCAGCAGCTTGGCGGGGGTCGCTGGCTACACCTTC
NA,TRBD2,TRBJ2-1,TRBV11-3,CASSLASGVYNEQFF,TGTGCCAGCAGCTTAGCCAGCGGGGTATACAATGAGCAGTTCTTC
NA,TRBD1,TRBJ2-7,TRBV11-2,CASSSIYRGRGRGTNEQYF,TGTGCCAGCAGCTCTATTTACAGGGGGCGCGGGCGGGGGACAAACGAGCAGTACTTC
NA,NA,TRBJ1-5,TRBV15,CATSKSRTGNQPQHF,TGTGCCACCAGCAAGTCTCGGACAGGCAATCAGCCCCAGCATTTT
NA,TRBD1,TRBJ2-7,TRBV7-2,CASSFYRGKRYEQYF,TGTGCCAGCAGCTTCTACAGGGGAAAACGCTACGAGCAGTACTTC
NA,NA,TRBJ1-6,TRBV11-2,CASSLDIGGGPLHF,TGTGCCAGCAGCTTAGATATAGGGGGGGGACCCCTCCACTTT
NA,NA,TRBJ1-1,TRBV21-1,CASSNTGGRTEAFF,TGTGCCAGCAGCAATACAGGGGGGAGGACTGAAGCTTTCTTT
NA,TRBD2,TRBJ2-7,TRBV2,CASSETTLAGTSYEQYF,TGTGCCAGCAGTGAAACGACCTTAGCGGGGACCTCCTACGAGCAGTACTTC